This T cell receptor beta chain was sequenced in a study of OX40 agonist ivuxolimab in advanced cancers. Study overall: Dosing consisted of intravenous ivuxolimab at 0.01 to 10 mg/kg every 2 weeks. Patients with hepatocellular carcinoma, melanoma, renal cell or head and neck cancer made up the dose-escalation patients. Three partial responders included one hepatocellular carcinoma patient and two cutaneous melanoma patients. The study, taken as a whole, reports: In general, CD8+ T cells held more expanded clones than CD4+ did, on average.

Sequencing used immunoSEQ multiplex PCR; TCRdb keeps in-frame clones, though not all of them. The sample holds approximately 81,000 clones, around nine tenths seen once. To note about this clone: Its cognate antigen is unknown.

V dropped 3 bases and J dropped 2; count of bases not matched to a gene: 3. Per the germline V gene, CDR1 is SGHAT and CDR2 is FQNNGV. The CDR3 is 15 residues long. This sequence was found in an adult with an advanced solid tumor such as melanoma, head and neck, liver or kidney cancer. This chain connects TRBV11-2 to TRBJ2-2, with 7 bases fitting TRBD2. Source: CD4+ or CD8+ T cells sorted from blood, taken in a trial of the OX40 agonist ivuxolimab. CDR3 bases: TGTGCCAGCAGCTTTGCGGGGGTAAACACCGGGGAGCTGTTTTTT. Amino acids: CASSFAGVNTGELFF.